What follows is one T cell receptor beta chain and its context. Antigen unknown. TCRdb used MiXCR to reprocess the reads, holding one entry per CDR3 protein. Seen here are about 530,000 distinct CDR3 sequences, 26% observed once, and the top ten hold under 15%. Trimming took 6 bases from V and 6 from J; bases not matched to a gene: 13. The germline V gene has CDR1 MNHEY and CDR2 SMNVEV (reference sequence). The CDR3 consists of 16 residues. These data are taken from a study of T cell repertoires in cytomegalovirus infection. The wider study: From public TCR beta signatures came an indication of both CMV infection and matching HLA type.

Study-wide results and limits: Clonotype analysis showed dominance of the ex vivo response by HLA-C-restricted CMV-specific TCR beta clonotypes. Identification of carriers of CMV plus the relevant HLA was achieved through cumulative public TCR beta family frequency.

This TCR came from a human donor in good health (CMV status not recorded). Some clones in this sample may be carry-over from other donors' samples. The chain uses TRBV27 and TRBJ1-1; 10 bases match TRBD1. Specimen: PBMCs. CDR3 sequence: CASRHSGTGEGAEAFF. The CDR3 region has the DNA TGTGCCAGCAGACATTCCGGGACAGGGGAAGGGGCTGAAGCTTTCTTT.